Below are 6 T cell receptor beta chains sequenced from a single sample in a study of shared clonotypes between healthy human individuals. Assay used: immunoSEQ multiplex PCR; TCRdb lists only in-frame clones, some missing. The table has 700,000 or so clones, 72% seen once. The sequencing input was memory CD4+ T cells sorted from blood. As for subset: CD45RA-negative fraction. These receptor sequences come from a woman between 25 and 40 years old in good health.

The V call is TRBV5-6, the J call TRBJ2-7, with D perhaps TRBD1 or TRBD2 (6 bases each). The V end lost 0 bases, the J end lost 1 base, and 11 bases lay between the germline ends. Germline assignment: CDR1 SGHDT and CDR2 YYEEEE. The CDR3 extends over 15 amino acids. The chain's CDR3 is CASSLDGGASYEQYF. The CDR3 DNA sequence: TGTGCCAGCAGCTTGGACGGGGGCGCGTCCTACGAGCAGTACTTC.

The V and J genes are TRBV6-5 and TRBJ2-3; D is perhaps TRBD2 (5 bases). Germline V gene sequence: CDR1 MNHEY, CDR2 SVGAGI. The V gene lost 0 bases and the J gene lost 0 bases, with 7 bases spanning the gap. The CDR3 has 15 residues. CDR3: CASSYSGRSTDTQYF. The CDR3, as DNA: TGTGCCAGCAGTTACTCGGGGAGAAGCACAGATACGCAGTATTTT.

The chain uses TRBV6-5 and TRBJ2-1; 9 positions match TRBD2. Germline V gene sequence: CDR1 MNHEY, CDR2 SVGAGI. CDR3 length equals 15 residues. After removal of 6 bases from V and 6 bases from J, the junction contained 9 bases not matched to a gene. The CDR3 reads CASSPLSGSINEQFF. The CDR3 region has the DNA TGTGCCAGCAGCCCCCTTAGCGGGAGTATCAATGAGCAGTTCTTC.

This chain joins TRBV14 and TRBJ2-7, with D uncertain. This CDR3 spans 12 amino acids. Germline CDR1 is SGHDN and CDR2 is FVKESK. V lost 1 base, J lost 6 bases, and 7 bases lay in between. The DNA of the CDR3 is TGTGCCAGCAGCCAAGTCCGAGGCGAGCAGTACTTC. It codes for CASSQVRGEQYF. Supplemented by reference TRBV14 and TRBJ2-7, the full variable domain reads EAGVTQFPSHSVIEKGQTVTLRCDPISGHDNLYWYRRVMGKEIKFLLHFVKESKQDESGMPNNRFLAERTGGTYSTLKVQPAELEDSGVYFCASSQVRGEQYFGPGTRLTVT.

The V and J genes are TRBV11-3 and TRBJ2-1, with 8 bases that match TRBD2. Germline V gene sequence: CDR1 SGHNT, CDR2 YENEEA. The V segment lost 4 bases and the J segment 3 bases; nucleotides outside the gene matches: 5. This CDR3 is built from 15 residues. CDR3 protein: CASSWGSGNYNEQFF. CDR3 DNA: TGTGCCAGCAGCTGGGGTAGCGGGAACTACAATGAGCAGTTCTTC.

The V gene is TRBV4-1, the J gene TRBJ2-7; TRBD2 is a possible D gene (5 bases). Looked up from germline, CDR1 is MGHRA and CDR2 is YSYEKL. This CDR3 region has 13 residues. Trimming stripped 2 bases from V and 7 bases from J, with 12 bases between. In DNA form, the CDR3 reads TGCGCCAGCAGCCAAATTCTAGCTTCTGAGCAGTACTTC. Amino acids: CASSQILASEQYF.